A single sample is the source of the 28 T cell receptor beta chains below, sequenced in a study of blood T cell repertoires in COVID-19. The protocol was immunoSEQ multiplex PCR, while the TCRdb copy is restricted to in-frame clones and leaves out a portion. The sample consists of under 200,000 clones, less than 90% of them appearing once. The sample comprised peripheral blood. The receptor source for this set is a woman aged 40 to 55 with acute or convalescent COVID-19.

CDR3 coding DNA: TGCGCCAGCAGCCAAGGTCGGGAGAATGAAAAACTGTTTTTT. It translates to CASSQGRENEKLFF. V usage is TRBV4-1 and J usage is TRBJ1-4, with no clear D. The V end lost 1 base, the J end lost 5 bases, and 8 bases lay between the germline ends. The CDR3 has 14 amino acids. The germline gives CDR1 MGHRA, CDR2 YSYEKL.

The chain joins TRBV20-1 to TRBJ1-3; a weak D match, TRBD1 (6 bases). This CDR3 has 14 amino acids. V lost 3 bases and J 7 bases, leaving 16 bases between the germline ends. Germline V CDR1 and CDR2: DFQATT, SNEGSKA (reference sequence). The CDR3: CSASVRGSGNTIYF. The CDR3 bases are TGCAGTGCTAGTGTTAGGGGGTCAGGCAACACCATATATTTT.

This chain joins TRBV2 and TRBJ2-7; 9 nucleotides match TRBD2. Germline loops: CDR1 SNHLY, CDR2 FYNNEI. This CDR3 is built from 13 residues. V lost 7 bases to trimming and J lost 4 bases; unmatched junction nucleotides: 5. DNA of the CDR3: TGTGCCAGCACCGTAGCGGGGGCATACGAGCAGTACTTC. This gives the protein CASTVAGAYEQYF.

The chain carries TRBV6-6 and TRBJ2-1; possibly TRBD1 for D (6 bases). Trimming removed 1 base at V and 8 bases at J, with 15 bases between. The CDR3 is 15 residues long. Germline lookup yields CDR1 MNHNY and CDR2 SVGAGI (reference sequence). The CDR3: CASSYLRQGSDEQFF. DNA for the CDR3: TGTGCCAGCAGTTACTTACGTCAGGGGAGCGATGAGCAGTTCTTC.

The genes are TRBV10-3 and TRBJ1-4, with D tentatively TRBD1 (6 bases). V lost 2 bases and J 10 bases, leaving 20 bases between the germline ends. The CDR3 has 16 residues. The germline V gene has CDR1 ENHRY and CDR2 SYGVKD. The CDR3: CAISETLRQVDRKLFF. The CDR3 DNA is TGTGCCATCAGTGAGACCCTTAGACAGGTTGACAGAAAACTGTTTTTT.

The chain joins TRBV6-5 to TRBJ1-2; 7 bases are a match to TRBD1. Germline CDR1 and CDR2: MNHEY and SVGAGI. This CDR3 has 14 amino acids. V shed 6 bases, J shed 4 bases, and the junction held 8 bases outside the gene matches. In nucleotides, the CDR3 is TGTGCCAGCAGCCCCGGACAGGCCATCTATGGCTACACCTTC. Its protein is CASSPGQAIYGYTF.

This chain links TRBV5-1 with TRBJ2-3; 8 nucleotides match TRBD2. V shed 2 bases and J 4 bases; nucleotides not matched to a gene: 9. The CDR3 extends over 16 amino acids. Germline V gene data show CDR1 as SGHRS and CDR2 as YFSETQ. The CDR3 sequence: CASSFQTTSVSDTQYF. As DNA, the CDR3 is TGCGCCAGCAGCTTCCAAACGACTAGCGTCTCAGATACGCAGTATTTT.

The genes are TRBV24-1 and TRBJ2-1, with TRBD2 matching over 9 bases. Trimming took 4 bases from V and 0 from J; bases not matched to a gene: 9. This CDR3 spans 18 amino acids. Germline CDR1 KGHDR, CDR2 SFDVKD. The CDR3 protein is CATSDPLTSGNSYNEQFF. In nucleotides, the CDR3 is TGTGCCACCAGTGACCCTTTGACTAGCGGTAACTCCTACAATGAGCAGTTCTTC.

The V and J genes are TRBV4-1 and TRBJ2-3; D may be TRBD2 (5 bases). Germline V gene sequence: CDR1 MGHRA, CDR2 YSYEKL. V was trimmed by 2 bases and J by 11 bases, leaving 17 bases between them. The CDR3 spans 14 residues. In nucleotides, the CDR3 is TGCGCCAGCAGCCAAAGTGGTATGGTAGGGAGGCAGTATTTT. This gives the protein CASSQSGMVGRQYF.

As regards this clone: One end of the junction is discordant with germline, which a read error may explain. The sample carries other DNA sequences with the same CDR3. The rearrangement uses TRBV27 and TRBJ1-4; unclear D gene. The CDR3 sequence is 13 residues long. In germline, CDR1 is MNHEY, CDR2 SMNVEV (reference sequence). The CDR3, as DNA: TGCGCCAGCAGTTTTCGGGAGTTCGAAAAACTGTTTTTT. Translation: CASSFREFEKLFF. Filled out from reference TRBV27 and TRBJ1-4, the complete variable domain reads EAQVTQNPRYLITVTGKKLTVTCSQNMNHEYMSWYRQDPGLGLRQIYYSMNVEVTDKGDVPEGYKVSRKEKRNFPLILESPSPNQTSLYFCASSFREFEKLFFGSGTQLSVL.

The V call is TRBV19, the J call TRBJ1-5; maybe TRBD1 (6 bases). The CDR3 spans 17 residues. The germline V and J ends were trimmed by 3 bases and 0 bases, with 15 bases remaining between them. Germline V gives CDR1 LNHDA, CDR2 SQIVND (reference sequence). CDR3 bases: TGTGCCAGTAGTATCGACAGGAGACCTTATAGCAATCAGCCCCAGCATTTT. As protein: CASSIDRRPYSNQPQHF.

The CDR3 nucleotides read TGTGCCAGCAGTTTAGGGACTAACACTGAAGCTTTCTTT. It specifies CASSLGTNTEAFF. The J gene is TRBJ1-1, the V gene TRBV27, with TRBD1 as a possible D gene (5 bases). The V end was cut by 2 bases, the J end by 2 bases, with 6 bases between. This CDR3 spans 13 amino acids. From germline, CDR1 is MNHEY and CDR2 SMNVEV (reference sequence).

The J gene is TRBJ2-3, the V gene TRBV6-5; TRBD2 matches 11 bases. The CDR3 is 16 residues long. J was trimmed by 5 bases and V by 0 bases; bases with no gene match: 4. The germline V gene has CDR1 MNHEY and CDR2 SVGAGI. The chain's CDR3 is CASSYSVAGGEDTQYF. For the CDR3, the DNA is TGTGCCAGCAGTTACTCGGTAGCGGGAGGGGAAGATACGCAGTATTTT.

This chain joins TRBV18 and TRBJ1-2, with 9 nucleotides matching TRBD1. Germline CDR1 is KGHSH and CDR2 is LQKENI. The J segment lost 3 bases and the V segment lost 3 bases, leaving 5 bases of the junction unmatched. The CDR3 length is 15 residues. The CDR3 DNA reads as TGTGCCAGCTCACCGGGACAGGGTGAATACTATGGCTACACCTTC. Translation: CASSPGQGEYYGYTF.

CDR3 region: CASSHPRGLLSQGYTF. Written as DNA, the CDR3 is TGTGCCAGCAGCCACCCCAGGGGGCTCCTCTCGCAAGGCTACACCTTC. This rearrangement joins TRBV9 to TRBJ1-2, with TRBD1 matching over 8 bases. V shed 4 bases, J shed 8 bases, and the junction held 16 bases outside the gene matches. The CDR3 has 16 residues. Germline V lookup: CDR1 SGDLS, CDR2 YYNGEE.

The J gene is TRBJ1-1, the V gene TRBV7-2; the D gene is possibly TRBD1 (5 bases). There are 18 residues in the CDR3. The germline gives CDR1 SGHTA, CDR2 FQGNSA. Trimming removed 2 bases at V and 4 bases at J, with 23 bases between. The CDR3 region has the DNA TGTGCCAGCAGCTTAAGCATTCGGGCTCTTGAAGGGGTCACTGAAGCTTTCTTT. This translates into CASSLSIRALEGVTEAFF.

The chain recombines TRBV15 with TRBJ1-1; unclear D gene. Trimming removed 5 bases at V and 0 bases at J, with 10 bases between. Looked up from germline, CDR1 is LNHNV and CDR2 is YYDKDF (reference sequence). This CDR3 comprises 14 residues. CDR3 nucleotides: TGTGCCACCAGCCCCCCAGTGTTGAACACTGAAGCTTTCTTT. Amino acid sequence: CATSPPVLNTEAFF.

V and J are TRBV6-5 and TRBJ2-5; D is perhaps TRBD1 (5 bases). Trimming took 7 bases from V and 2 from J, leaving 14 bases between them. The CDR3 length is 14 residues. Germline V gene data show CDR1 as MNHEY and CDR2 as SVGAGI. Here the CDR3 DNA reads TGTGCCAGCATCAAGGGGCAGCAACAAGAGACCCAGTACTTC. This gives the protein CASIKGQQQETQYF.

The chain uses TRBV3-1 (or the pseudogene TRBV3-2) and TRBJ2-2; 8 positions agree with TRBD2. Trimming at V came to 4 bases and at J to 1 base, leaving 2 bases not matched to a gene. The germline V gene has CDR1 LGHDT and CDR2 YNNKEL (reference sequence). There are 15 residues in the CDR3. Written as DNA, the CDR3 is TGTGCCAGCAGCCCGGGGGGGGTGAACACCGGGGAGCTGTTTTTT. It translates to CASSPGGVNTGELFF.

The J gene is TRBJ2-7, the V gene TRBV27, with no clear D. The CDR3 extends over 13 amino acids. CDR1 MNHEY and CDR2 SMNVEV come from the germline V gene (reference sequence). The ends were cut back, 6 bases at V and 2 bases at J, with 11 bases in the middle. CDR3 protein: CASRYRVPYEQYF. The CDR3, as DNA: TGTGCCAGCAGATACCGGGTTCCCTACGAGCAGTACTTC.

The CDR3 loop is CASSLPPGTGDQPQHF. CDR3 coding DNA: TGTGCCAGCAGTTTACCCCCCGGGACAGGTGATCAGCCCCAGCATTTT. The chain carries TRBV28 and TRBJ1-5; 8 bases fit TRBD1. The V segment lost 2 bases and the J segment 5 bases; nucleotides outside the gene matches: 8. This CDR3 has 16 residues. The germline gives CDR1 MDHEN, CDR2 SYDVKM. Variable domain in full (rest from reference TRBV28 and TRBJ1-5): DVKVTQSSRYLVKRTGEKVFLECVQDMDHENMFWYRQDPGLGLRLIYFSYDVKMKEKGDIPEGYSVSREKKERFSLILESASTNQTSMYLCASSLPPGTGDQPQHFGDGTRLSIL.

The chain has TRBV5-5 and TRBJ2-5, with 12 bases identical to TRBD1. J was trimmed by 5 bases and V by 4 bases; bases with no gene match: 6. The CDR3 consists of 15 residues. In germline, CDR1 is SGHKS, CDR2 YYEKEE (reference sequence). The CDR3 nucleotides read TGTGCCAGCAGCCCGGGGGACAGGGGGCGGGAGACCCAGTACTTC. This translates into CASSPGDRGRETQYF.

In nucleotides, the CDR3 is TGTGCCAGCAGCTTGGACAGGACTAGCGATGAGCAGTTCTTC. Translation gives CASSLDRTSDEQFF. The chain links TRBV7-9 to TRBJ2-1; 9 nucleotides agree with TRBD2. The CDR3 contains 14 residues. Germline trimming cut 3 bases from V and 8 bases from J; bases unmatched to any gene: 5. Germline loops: CDR1 SEHNR, CDR2 FQNEAQ (reference sequence).

The gene calls are TRBV28 and TRBJ1-6, with D possibly TRBD1 on 6 matching bases. There are 12 residues in the CDR3. Trimming left V 6 bases short and J 10 bases short, with 10 bases between. Germline values: CDR1 MDHEN, CDR2 SYDVKM. In nucleotides, the CDR3 is TGTGCCAGCAGCCCAGACAGGTCACCCCTCCACTTT. The encoded protein is CASSPDRSPLHF.

The chain combines TRBV4-2 with TRBJ1-4; TRBD1 matches at 7 bases. The CDR3 loop spans 13 amino acids. V gave up 5 bases and J gave up 7 bases; unmatched junction bases: 4. Germline assignment: CDR1 LGHNA and CDR2 YNFKEQ. The CDR3 DNA reads TGTGCCAGCAGCATCCGGGACAGTGAAAAACTGTTTTTT. It yields the protein CASSIRDSEKLFF.

V is TRBV6-5 and J is TRBJ2-2; D ambiguous. CDR1 and CDR2 from the germline V gene are MNHEY and SVGAGI. The CDR3 has 14 amino acids. V was clipped by 8 bases and J by 5 bases, with 15 bases between them. The CDR3 region has the DNA TGTGCCAGCGCGAGGATGTATGGGACCGGGGAGCTGTTTTTT. This codes for CASARMYGTGELFF.

The chain carries TRBV6-4 and TRBJ1-1; D gene uncertain. This CDR3 has 14 amino acids. V lost 0 bases and J 7 bases, leaving 12 bases between the germline ends. Germline V gene data show CDR1 as MRHNA and CDR2 as SNTAGT. CDR3 sequence: CASSDSMAANEAFF. The CDR3 DNA sequence: TGTGCCAGCAGTGACTCGATGGCGGCCAATGAAGCTTTCTTT.

V usage is TRBV27 and J usage is TRBJ1-2; TRBD1 is a possible D gene (5 bases). This CDR3 has 17 residues. V lost 0 bases and J lost 4, with 18 bases in between. Germline lookup yields CDR1 MNHEY and CDR2 SMNVEV (reference sequence). This chain's CDR3 is CASSLSMAGRNSYGYTF. The CDR3 DNA sequence: TGTGCCAGCAGTTTATCGATGGCAGGGCGGAACAGCTATGGCTACACCTTC.